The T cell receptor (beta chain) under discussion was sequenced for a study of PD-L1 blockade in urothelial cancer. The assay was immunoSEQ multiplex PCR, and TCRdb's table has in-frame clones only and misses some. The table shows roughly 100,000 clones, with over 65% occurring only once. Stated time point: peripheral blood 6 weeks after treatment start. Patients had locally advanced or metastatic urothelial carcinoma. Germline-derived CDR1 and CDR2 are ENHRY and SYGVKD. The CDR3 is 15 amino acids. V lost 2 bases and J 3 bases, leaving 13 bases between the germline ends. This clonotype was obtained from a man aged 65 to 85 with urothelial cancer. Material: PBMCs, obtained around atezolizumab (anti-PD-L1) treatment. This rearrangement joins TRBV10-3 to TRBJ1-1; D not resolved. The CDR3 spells CAISEGMTTYTEAFF. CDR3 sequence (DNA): TGTGCCATCAGTGAGGGCATGACAACTTACACTGAAGCTTTCTTT.